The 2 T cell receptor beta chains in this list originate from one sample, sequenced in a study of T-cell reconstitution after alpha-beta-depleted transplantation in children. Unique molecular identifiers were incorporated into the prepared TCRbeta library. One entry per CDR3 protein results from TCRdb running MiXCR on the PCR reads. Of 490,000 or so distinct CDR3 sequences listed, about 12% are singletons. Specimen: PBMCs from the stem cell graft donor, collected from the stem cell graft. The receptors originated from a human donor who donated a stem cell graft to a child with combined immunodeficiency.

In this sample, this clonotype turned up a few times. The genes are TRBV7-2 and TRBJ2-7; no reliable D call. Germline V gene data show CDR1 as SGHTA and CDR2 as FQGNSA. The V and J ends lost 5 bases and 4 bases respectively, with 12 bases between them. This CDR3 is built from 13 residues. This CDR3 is CASSQQSRYEQYF. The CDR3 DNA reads TGTGCCAGCAGCCAACAGAGCCGGTACGAGCAGTACTTC.

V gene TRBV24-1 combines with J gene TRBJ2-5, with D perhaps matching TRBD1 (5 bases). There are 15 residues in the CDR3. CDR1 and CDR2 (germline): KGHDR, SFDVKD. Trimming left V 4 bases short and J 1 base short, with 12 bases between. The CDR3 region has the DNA TGTGCCACCAGTGACGACAGAGCCCTCCAAGAGACCCAGTACTTC. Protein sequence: CATSDDRALQETQYF.